This T cell receptor (beta chain) appears in the sequencing data of a study of cytomegalovirus exposure and HLA in healthy donors. Notes on the study in general: Most TCRs appeared rarely, but some public TCRs recurred in many donors.

Sequenced by immunoSEQ multiplex PCR; TCRdb stores in-frame clones only, minus some. The data show around 150,000 clones, approximately 86% seen once. With 4 bases removed from V and 0 bases from J, the gap between germline ends came to 13 bases. The germline CDR1 and CDR2 sequences are MGHRA and YSYEKL. This CDR3 region has 15 residues. This clone was counted once. Antigen: not known. The V call is TRBV4-1, the J call TRBJ2-7; tentatively, D is TRBD2 (5 bases). Input material: PBMCs. The sequence was obtained from a woman under 30 in good health and CMV-seronegative. This chain's CDR3 is CASSPWRADSYEQYF. The CDR3 region has the DNA TGCGCCAGCAGCCCCTGGCGGGCAGACTCCTACGAGCAGTACTTC.